This TCR beta chain was sequenced for a study of sequential checkpoint blockade in melanoma. Study information: First-line arms were nivolumab then ipilimumab, or the reverse, randomized 1:1.

Treatment reported: randomized to nivolumab then ipilimumab (arm A) or the reverse (arm B). Produced via immunoSEQ multiplex PCR; TCRdb's table is partial and in-frame only. The table lists some 20,000 clones, 75% to 85% of them singletons, with 35% to 40% in the top ten. In germline, CDR1 is MNHEY, CDR2 SMNVEV (reference sequence). V dropped 0 bases and J dropped 6; count of bases not matched to a gene: 4. The CDR3 is made up of 15 amino acids. V usage is TRBV27 and J usage is TRBJ2-7; TRBD2 aligns across 11 bases. The sequences come from CD8+ T cells sorted from blood (inferred from file names), collected from a patient given nivolumab and ipilimumab in sequence. This receptor was obtained from a human donor with melanoma. The CDR3 sequence is CASSLSTSGVREQYF. The CDR3 nucleotides read TGTGCCAGCAGTTTATCGACTAGCGGGGTACGCGAGCAGTACTTC.